Each of the 20 T cell receptor beta chains below was sequenced from the same sample in a study of T cell responses to AZD1222 COVID-19 vaccine. Measured with immunoSEQ multiplex PCR; TCRdb has only the in-frame clones, and not every one. The data hold 65,000 to 80,000 clones, with about 91% observed a single time. The material was peripheral blood, obtained on day 0 of MenACWY control vaccination. The receptors were gathered from an adult in good health.

V is TRBV28 and J is TRBJ2-5; 10 positions agree with TRBD2. V was pared by 3 bases and J by 5 bases, with 3 bases of the junction left unmatched. This CDR3 comprises 14 residues. From germline, CDR1 is MDHEN and CDR2 SYDVKM. CDR3 in DNA: TGTGCCAGCAGTTTGCCTAGCGGGGGTGAGACCCAGTACTTC. Protein: CASSLPSGGETQYF.

The V call is TRBV12-3 or TRBV12-4, the J call TRBJ2-7; D gene uncertain. The CDR3 has 12 amino acids. Trimming cost V 6 bases and J 3 bases, with 9 bases left between them. The CDR3 spells CASRLQSYEQYF. The CDR3, as DNA: TGTGCCAGCAGGCTACAGAGCTACGAGCAGTACTTC.

The J gene is TRBJ2-1, the V gene TRBV19; D tentatively reads TRBD1 or TRBD2 (6 bases each). Germline V CDR1 and CDR2: LNHDA, SQIVND (reference sequence). The V end was cut by 8 bases, the J end by 5 bases, with 25 bases between. The CDR3 length is 17 residues. The CDR3 nucleotides read TGTGCCAGTCATCGGGGGCAACACGGGGCAGGACACAATGAGCAGTTCTTC. Residues: CASHRGQHGAGHNEQFF.

The V gene is TRBV14, the J gene TRBJ1-1; tentatively, D is TRBD1 (5 bases). CDR1 is SGHDN, CDR2 FVKESK, per germline. The CDR3 loop spans 13 amino acids. Deletions cut 0 bases from V and 11 bases from J, with 13 bases between. This chain's CDR3 is CASSQDGGFGAFF. DNA for the CDR3: TGTGCCAGCAGCCAAGATGGGGGATTTGGTGCTTTCTTT. The whole variable domain, remainder taken from reference TRBV14 and TRBJ1-1, is EAGVTQFPSHSVIEKGQTVTLRCDPISGHDNLYWYRRVMGKEIKFLLHFVKESKQDESGMPNNRFLAERTGGTYSTLKVQPAELEDSGVYFCASSQDGGFGAFFGQGTRLTVV.

This clone was counted once. The CDR3 coding sequence is TGCAGTGCTAGTAGGGGGACAGGGTGGTTGGAGACCCAGTACTTC. This translates into CSASRGTGWLETQYF. The rearrangement uses TRBV20-1 and TRBJ2-5, with 9 nucleotides matching TRBD1. The CDR3 is made up of 15 amino acids. Germline V lookup: CDR1 DFQATT, CDR2 SNEGSKA (reference sequence). The V segment lost 3 bases and the J segment 5 bases; nucleotides outside the gene matches: 10.

The table lists this clone with a few counts. The chain combines TRBV15 with TRBJ2-1; possible D gene TRBD2, 6 bases. The CDR3 totals 14 residues. Germline loops: CDR1 LNHNV, CDR2 YYDKDF (reference sequence). The germline V and J ends were trimmed by 0 bases and 5 bases, with 8 bases remaining between them. The CDR3 region has the DNA TGTGCCACCAGCAGAGATGGGGGGAACAATGAGCAGTTCTTC. Amino acids: CATSRDGGNNEQFF.

V usage is TRBV7-3 and J usage is TRBJ1-1; TRBD1 matches at 9 bases. The CDR3 is 15 residues long. The germline gives CDR1 SGHTA, CDR2 FQGTGA. J gave up 4 bases and V 2 bases, and 5 bases lay outside the gene matches. The CDR3 region is CASSLSGTGRTEAFF. The CDR3 region has the DNA TGTGCCAGCAGCTTATCAGGGACAGGGCGCACTGAAGCTTTCTTT.

The CDR3 DNA reads TGTGCCAGCAGTGAGGGTCCTAATCAGCCCCAGCATTTT. It specifies CASSEGPNQPQHF. This sequence joins TRBV6-4 and TRBJ1-5, with D unresolved. V dropped 3 bases and J dropped 4 bases, with 7 bases sitting between them. The CDR3 spans 13 residues. Per the germline V gene, CDR1 is MRHNA and CDR2 is SNTAGT.

This chain links TRBV7-2 with TRBJ2-7; 8 nucleotides agree with TRBD1. After removal of 0 bases from V and 5 bases from J, the junction contained 9 bases not matched to a gene. The V gene's germline CDR1 is SGHTA and CDR2 FQGNSA. The CDR3 runs 16 residues. The chain's CDR3 is CASSLAGQGVNDEQYF. The CDR3 DNA reads as TGTGCCAGCAGCTTAGCTGGACAGGGAGTAAACGACGAGCAGTACTTC.

This chain links TRBV19 with TRBJ2-3; unclear D gene. This CDR3 has 14 residues. The V end was cut by 1 base, the J end by 2 bases, with 7 bases between. In germline, CDR1 is LNHDA, CDR2 SQIVND (reference sequence). CDR3 bases: TGTGCCAGTAGTATAGGAGGCGTCACAGATACGCAGTATTTT. Encoded protein: CASSIGGVTDTQYF.

The rearrangement uses TRBV6-2 or TRBV6-3 and TRBJ2-2, with D tentatively TRBD1 (5 bases). This CDR3 is built from 17 residues. In germline, CDR1 is MNHEY, CDR2 SVGEGT. Deletions cut 4 bases from V and 2 bases from J, with 17 bases between. CDR3 sequence (DNA): TGTGCCAGCAGTTTACAGGTACCCAGGGCAAACACCGGGGAGCTGTTTTTT. This sequence encodes CASSLQVPRANTGELFF.

This chain connects TRBV28 to TRBJ2-1, with D tentatively TRBD1 (5 bases). Trimming left V 6 bases short and J 8 bases short, with 23 bases between. This CDR3 contains 16 residues. Germline V lookup: CDR1 MDHEN, CDR2 SYDVKM. The CDR3 DNA reads as TGTGCCAGCAGCCGTCGAAAGGGGCGCCAAGGGGATGAGCAGTTCTTC. This encodes CASSRRKGRQGDEQFF. The full variable domain, its missing parts supplied by reference TRBV28 and TRBJ2-1, is DVKVTQSSRYLVKRTGEKVFLECVQDMDHENMFWYRQDPGLGLRLIYFSYDVKMKEKGDIPEGYSVSREKKERFSLILESASTNQTSMYLCASSRRKGRQGDEQFFGPGTRLTVL.

The chain has TRBV28 and TRBJ2-7; D uncertain. Trimming left V 9 bases short and J 3 bases short, with 15 bases between. Germline CDR1 MDHEN, CDR2 SYDVKM. This CDR3 has 13 residues. The DNA for the CDR3 is TGTGCCAGTGGATGGGGAAGTCTCTACGAGCAGTACTTC. It codes for CASGWGSLYEQYF.

This chain connects TRBV29-1 to TRBJ1-1, with D perhaps matching TRBD1 (6 bases). CDR1 and CDR2 (germline): SQVTM, ANQGSEA. This CDR3 is built from 13 residues. V was pared by 3 bases and J by 0 bases, with 8 bases between. The CDR3 spells CSVDTGLNTEAFF. CDR3 bases: TGCAGCGTTGATACAGGGCTGAACACTGAAGCTTTCTTT.

This chain uses TRBV7-8 with TRBJ1-6, with D possibly matching TRBD1 (5 bases). The V gene lost 5 bases and the J gene lost 11 bases, with 19 bases spanning the gap. The CDR3 has 15 amino acids. Germline loops: CDR1 SGHVS, CDR2 FQNEAQ. The CDR3 DNA is TGTGCCAGCAGCGCGCCGGGACCAAGATATACACCCCTCCACTTT. It codes for CASSAPGPRYTPLHF.

Here the CDR3 DNA reads TGTGCCACCAGGGATAGCGGCAGGCTAGACTACAATGAGCAGTTCTTC. This gives the protein CATRDSGRLDYNEQFF. The rearrangement uses TRBV24-1 and TRBJ2-1; a possible D gene is TRBD2 (6 bases). The CDR3 loop spans 16 amino acids. Per the germline V gene, CDR1 is KGHDR and CDR2 is SFDVKD. Trimming left V 7 bases short and J 3 bases short, with 18 bases between.

This sequence joins TRBV24-1 and TRBJ2-1; 10 bases line up with TRBD2. Germline V gives CDR1 KGHDR, CDR2 SFDVKD. The ends lost 4 bases at V and 4 bases at J; junction bases unmatched: 6. The CDR3 has 16 residues. The CDR3 here is CATSEAGLAVYNEQFF. The CDR3 DNA sequence: TGTGCCACCAGTGAAGCTGGACTAGCGGTTTACAATGAGCAGTTCTTC.

The chain recombines TRBV28 with TRBJ2-7; 8 positions agree with TRBD1. Trimming removed 6 bases from V and 7 bases from J; junction bases left unmatched: 8. CDR1 is MDHEN, CDR2 SYDVKM, per germline. The CDR3 loop spans 13 amino acids. CDR3 residues: CASSQGAPGEQYF. CDR3 nucleotides: TGTGCCAGCAGCCAGGGGGCGCCGGGAGAGCAGTACTTC.

The gene calls are TRBV9 and TRBJ2-5, with D tentatively TRBD1 (6 bases). The V and J ends lost 1 base and 4 bases respectively, with 17 bases between them. The germline V gene has CDR1 SGDLS and CDR2 YYNGEE. The CDR3 is 16 residues long. CDR3 sequence (DNA): TGTGCCAGCAGCGTATCGGGCAGGGGAGAGTCAGAGACCCAGTACTTC. This codes for CASSVSGRGESETQYF.

This clone was detected a few times. J is TRBJ2-7 and V is TRBV5-4, with 7 bases aligning to TRBD1. The germline gives CDR1 SGHNT, CDR2 YYREEE (reference sequence). V trimming: 4 bases; J trimming: 4 bases; junction bases outside the gene matches: 11. CDR3 length equals 15 residues. Here the CDR3 DNA reads TGTGCCAGCAGCCATATCGACAGGGCAGGGTACGAGCAGTACTTC. This gives the protein CASSHIDRAGYEQYF. Variable domain in full (rest from reference TRBV5-4 and TRBJ2-7): ETGVTQSPTHLIKTRGQQVTLRCSSQSGHNTVSWYQQALGQGPQFIFQYYREEENGRGNFPPRFSGLQFPNYSSELNVNALELDDSALYLCASSHIDRAGYEQYFGPGTRLTVT.